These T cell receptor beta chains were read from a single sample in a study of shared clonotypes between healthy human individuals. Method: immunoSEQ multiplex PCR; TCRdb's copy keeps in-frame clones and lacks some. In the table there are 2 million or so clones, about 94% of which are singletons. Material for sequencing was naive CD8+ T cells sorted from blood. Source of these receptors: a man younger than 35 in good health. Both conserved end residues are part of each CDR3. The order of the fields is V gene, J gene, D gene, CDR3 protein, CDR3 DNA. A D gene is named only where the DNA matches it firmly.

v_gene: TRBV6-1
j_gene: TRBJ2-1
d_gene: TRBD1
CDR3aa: CASSEDRGVYNEQFF
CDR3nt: TGTGCCAGCAGTGAAGACAGGGGCGTCTACAATGAGCAGTTCTTC

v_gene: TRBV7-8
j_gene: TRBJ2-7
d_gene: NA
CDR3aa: CASSLFLEGLSSYEQYF
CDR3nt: TGTGCCAGCAGCTTGTTTTTAGAGGGCTTAAGCTCCTACGAGCAGTACTTC

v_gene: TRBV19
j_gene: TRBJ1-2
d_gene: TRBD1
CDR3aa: CASSIVTGGPNYGYTF
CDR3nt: TGTGCCAGTAGTATAGTGACAGGGGGCCCAAACTATGGCTACACCTTC

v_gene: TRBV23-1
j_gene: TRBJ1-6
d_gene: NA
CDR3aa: CASSQQKPGSYNSPLHF
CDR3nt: TGCGCCAGCAGTCAACAGAAGCCTGGGTCCTATAATTCACCCCTCCACTTT

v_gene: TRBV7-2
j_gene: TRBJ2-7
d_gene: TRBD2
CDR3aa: CASSLETSGAYEQYF
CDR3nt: TGTGCCAGCAGCTTAGAGACTAGCGGGGCCTACGAGCAGTACTTC

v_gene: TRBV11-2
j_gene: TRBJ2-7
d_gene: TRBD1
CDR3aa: CASSLDRLPYEQYF
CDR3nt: TGTGCCAGCAGCTTGGACAGGTTACCCTACGAGCAGTACTTC

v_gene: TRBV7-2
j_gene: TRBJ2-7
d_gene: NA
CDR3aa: CASSLDPSGAYEQYF
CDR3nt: TGTGCCAGCAGCTTAGATCCGTCGGGAGCCTACGAGCAGTACTTC

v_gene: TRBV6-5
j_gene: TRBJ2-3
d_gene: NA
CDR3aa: CASSYTSEADTQYF
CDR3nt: TGTGCCAGCAGTTACACTAGTGAGGCAGATACGCAGTATTTT

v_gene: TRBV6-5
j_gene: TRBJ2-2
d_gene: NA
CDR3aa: CASSYDGNTGELFF
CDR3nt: TGTGCCAGCAGTTACGACGGGAACACCGGGGAGCTGTTTTTT

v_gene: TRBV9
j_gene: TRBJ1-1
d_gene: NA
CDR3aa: CASSVAGGLNTEAFF
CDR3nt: TGTGCCAGCAGCGTAGCGGGGGGCCTGAACACTGAAGCTTTCTTT